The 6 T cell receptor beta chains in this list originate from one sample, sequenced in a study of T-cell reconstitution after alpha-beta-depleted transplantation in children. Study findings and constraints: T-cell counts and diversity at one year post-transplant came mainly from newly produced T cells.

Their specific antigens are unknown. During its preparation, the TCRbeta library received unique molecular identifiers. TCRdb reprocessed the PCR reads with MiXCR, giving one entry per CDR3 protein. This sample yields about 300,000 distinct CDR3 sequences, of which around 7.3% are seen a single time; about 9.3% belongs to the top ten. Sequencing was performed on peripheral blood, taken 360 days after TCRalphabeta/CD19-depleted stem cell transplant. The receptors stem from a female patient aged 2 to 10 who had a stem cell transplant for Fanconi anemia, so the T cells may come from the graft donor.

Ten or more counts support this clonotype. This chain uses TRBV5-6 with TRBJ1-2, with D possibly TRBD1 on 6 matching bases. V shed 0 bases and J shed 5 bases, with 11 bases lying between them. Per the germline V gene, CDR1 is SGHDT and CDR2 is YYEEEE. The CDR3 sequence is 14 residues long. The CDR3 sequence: CASSLDRGQYGYTF. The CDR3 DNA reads TGTGCCAGCAGCTTGGACCGAGGACAGTATGGCTACACCTTC.

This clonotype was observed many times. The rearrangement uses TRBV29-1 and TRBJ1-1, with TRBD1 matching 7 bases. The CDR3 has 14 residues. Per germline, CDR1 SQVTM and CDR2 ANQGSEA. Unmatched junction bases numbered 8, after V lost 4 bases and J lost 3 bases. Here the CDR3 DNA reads TGCAGCGTTGTTGTCGGGACAGTCTACACTGAAGCTTTCTTT. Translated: CSVVVGTVYTEAFF.

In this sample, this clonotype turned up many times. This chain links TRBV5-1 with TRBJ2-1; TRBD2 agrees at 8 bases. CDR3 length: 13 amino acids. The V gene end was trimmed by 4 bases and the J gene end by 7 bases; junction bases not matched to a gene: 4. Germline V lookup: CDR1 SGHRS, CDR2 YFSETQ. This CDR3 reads CASSAGGTNEQFF. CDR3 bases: TGCGCCAGCAGCGCGGGGGGTACTAATGAGCAGTTCTTC.

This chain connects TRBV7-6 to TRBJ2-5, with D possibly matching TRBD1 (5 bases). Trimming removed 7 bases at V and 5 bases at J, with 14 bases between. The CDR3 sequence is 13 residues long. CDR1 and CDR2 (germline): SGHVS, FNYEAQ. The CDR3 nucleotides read TGTGCCAGCACGACAGCCTCGGCCGAGACCCAGTACTTC. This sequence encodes CASTTASAETQYF.

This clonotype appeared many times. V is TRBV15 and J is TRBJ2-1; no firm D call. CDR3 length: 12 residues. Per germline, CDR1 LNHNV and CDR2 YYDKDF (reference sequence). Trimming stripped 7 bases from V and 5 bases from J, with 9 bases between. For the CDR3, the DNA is TGTGCCACCACAGGACGGAACAATGAGCAGTTCTTC. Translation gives CATTGRNNEQFF.

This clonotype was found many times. CDR3 bases: TGTGCCAGCAGTTACTTCGAGACCCGAGAGACCCAGTACTTC. The encoded protein is CASSYFETRETQYF. The chain carries TRBV6-2 or TRBV6-3 and TRBJ2-5; D is unclear. V was shortened by 1 base and J by 4 bases, with 10 bases between the two germline ends. The CDR3 is made up of 14 amino acids. The germline gives CDR1 MNHEY, CDR2 SVGEGT.